The 8 T cell receptor beta chains below come from one sample, sequenced in a study of neurological immune-mediated disorders. Time point reported: longitudinal time-point 1 (baseline). MiXCR was run by TCRdb on the 5' RACE reads, yielding one entry per CDR3 protein. The sample comprises 50,000 to 70,000 distinct CDR3 sequences, about 10% of which are singletons, and around 6.7% rests with the top ten. What was sequenced was PBMCs. The origin of the receptors is a male donor with HTLV-1-associated myelopathy (HAM/TSP).

This clonotype occurred many times. V gene TRBV18 combines with J gene TRBJ2-1; D gene ambiguous. Germline V CDR1 and CDR2: KGHSH, LQKENI. Trimming took 3 bases from V and 0 from J, leaving 6 bases between them. The CDR3 is made up of 14 amino acids. The CDR3 reads CASSPSSSYNEQFF. In nucleotides, the CDR3 is TGTGCCAGCTCACCGTCTAGCTCCTACAATGAGCAGTTCTTC.

There are many counts of this clonotype. The V and J genes are TRBV2 and TRBJ1-2, with a possible D match to TRBD1 (5 bases). The CDR3 length is 15 residues. CDR1 and CDR2 from the germline V gene are SNHLY and FYNNEI. V was cut by 6 bases and J by 4 bases, with 18 bases left in between. The CDR3 protein is CASSLTGSDIYGYTF. The CDR3 coding sequence is TGTGCCAGCAGCCTGACGGGATCGGACATCTATGGCTACACCTTC. Combining the CDR3 with reference TRBV2 and TRBJ1-2 gives the whole variable domain EPEVTQTPSHQVTQMGQEVILRCVPISNHLYFYWYRQILGQKVEFLVSFYNNEISEKSEIFDDQFSVERPDGSNFTLKIRSTKLEDSAMYFCASSLTGSDIYGYTFGSGTRLTVV.

This clonotype was counted a few times. The J gene is TRBJ1-5, the V gene TRBV12-3 or TRBV12-4; weak D call: TRBD1 (5 bases). This CDR3 is 14 amino acids long. V was trimmed by 4 bases and J by 1 base, leaving 8 bases between them. This chain's CDR3 is CASSSQASNQPQHF. DNA of the CDR3: TGTGCCAGCAGTTCACAGGCGAGCAATCAGCCCCAGCATTTT.

This clonotype was recorded many times. This chain uses TRBV6-1 with TRBJ1-2; D gene unclear. Germline CDR1 reads MNHNS; CDR2 reads SASEGT. This CDR3 has 12 residues. With 3 bases removed from V and 5 bases from J, the gap between germline ends came to 7 bases. The CDR3 loop reads CASSEQWYGYTF. CDR3 sequence (DNA): TGTGCCAGCAGTGAGCAGTGGTATGGCTACACCTTC.

This clonotype occurred many times. The chain joins TRBV20-1 to TRBJ1-4; possibly TRBD1 for D (5 bases). V was pared by 1 base and J by 4 bases, with 7 bases between. Germline V gene lookup returns CDR1 DFQATT and CDR2 SNEGSKA (reference sequence). There are 13 residues in the CDR3. Here the CDR3 reads CSARARVNEKLFF. The CDR3 DNA sequence: TGCAGTGCTAGAGCCAGGGTTAATGAAAAACTGTTTTTT.

At least ten counts were recorded for this clonotype. The CDR3 DNA is TGTGCCAGCAGCTTATTCTCCTCTGGAAACACCATATATTTT. Its protein product is CASSLFSSGNTIYF. The V call is TRBV5-6, the J call TRBJ1-3; no reliable D call. Trimming took off 2 bases at V and 0 bases at J, with 6 bases between the two ends. The CDR3 runs to 14 residues. Germline V gene sequence: CDR1 SGHDT, CDR2 YYEEEE.

This clonotype was counted many times. This sequence joins TRBV21-1 and TRBJ2-1; the D call TRBD1 from the table was never checked on the DNA. TRBV21-1 is assigned pseudogene status. This CDR3 has 17 residues. CDR3 amino acids: CASSKVLRQRGYNEQFF. DNA for the CDR3: TGTGCCAGCAGCAAAGTTCTTAGGCAAAGGGGTTACAATGAGCAGTTCTTC.

Ten or more counts support this clonotype. This chain connects TRBV7-6 to TRBJ2-7, with D hard to call. The CDR3 consists of 13 residues. Trimming took off 2 bases at V and 7 bases at J, with 12 bases between the two ends. Germline values: CDR1 SGHVS, CDR2 FNYEAQ. The chain's CDR3 is CASSLNPSKEQYF. CDR3 coding DNA: TGTGCCAGCAGCTTAAACCCATCCAAGGAGCAGTACTTC.